The T cell receptor beta chain described here comes from a study of blood T cell repertoires in COVID-19. Whole-study context: Researchers got acute and convalescent COVID-19 samples from the United States, Italy and Spain. T cells, B-cell-depleted T cells, or PBMCs provided the cDNA or gDNA that served as material.

Authors' processing steps: From reference gene primer amplification, estimates of nucleated cell counts were derived. Some clones are missing from TCRdb's copy, which holds only in-frame ones; the method was immunoSEQ multiplex PCR. V and J calls and clone size are given by that table; D and trimming were obtained from the DNA. This repertoire shows 65,000 or so clones, about four fifths found once; its top ten account for roughly 25%. CDR3 length: 12 residues. This sequence originates from a human donor in a cohort sampled during active COVID-19. Sequenced input: peripheral blood. The rearrangement links TRBV21-1 to TRBJ2-7; TRBD1 is taken as the D call from the table, unchecked against the DNA. TRBV21-1 is tagged as a pseudogene. The CDR3 region is CASRKGDYEQYF. In DNA form, the CDR3 reads TGTGCCAGCAGGAAGGGGGATTACGAGCAGTACTTC.